These 25 T cell receptor beta chains were sequenced from one sample in a study of spatial heterogeneity in lung cancer. TCRdb re-analysed the 5' RACE reads in MiXCR, keeping a single row per CDR3 protein. The data contain more than 80,000 distinct CDR3 sequences, approximately 12% of them singletons. The time point was: sample taken at primary tumor resection. The sample was PBMCs, taken at surgery. These receptor sequences come from a male donor with early-stage non-small cell lung cancer.

The J gene is TRBJ2-5, the V gene TRBV5-4, with D possibly being TRBD2 (6 bases). V lost 4 bases, J lost 5 bases, and 12 bases lay in between. Germline V lookup: CDR1 SGHNT, CDR2 YYREEE (reference sequence). This CDR3 contains 13 residues. CDR3 coding DNA: TGTGCCAGCAGCCCTGGGACTGGTGAGACCCAGTACTTC. It encodes CASSPGTGETQYF.

The chain employs TRBV9 and TRBJ2-7; no clear D gene. The CDR3 runs to 12 residues. The germline V gene encodes CDR1 SGDLS and CDR2 YYNGEE. V was clipped by 3 bases and J by 0 bases, with 4 bases between them. In nucleotides, the CDR3 is TGTGCCAGCAGCGCTACCTCCTACGAGCAGTACTTC. This sequence encodes CASSATSYEQYF.

This clonotype has more than one count but fewer than ten. The rearrangement links TRBV12-3 or TRBV12-4 to TRBJ2-1; tentative D call: TRBD2 (7 bases). V was pared by 4 bases and J by 0 bases, with 19 bases between. The CDR3 extends over 18 amino acids. CDR3: CASSSTGGLIVSYNEQFF. Here the CDR3 DNA reads TGTGCCAGCAGTTCCACGGGGGGCCTTATCGTCTCCTACAATGAGCAGTTCTTC.

This clonotype came up a few times. This chain links TRBV4-3 with TRBJ2-7, with TRBD2 matching 14 bases. The CDR3 sequence is 17 residues long. Unmatched junction bases numbered 5, after V lost 0 bases and J lost 4 bases. Germline assignment: CDR1 LGHNA and CDR2 YSLEER. CDR3 DNA: TGCGCCAGCAGCCAAGACCCAGGGACTAGCGGGAGTTACGAGCAGTACTTC. Protein product: CASSQDPGTSGSYEQYF.

V is TRBV5-5 and J is TRBJ1-1; the match to TRBD1 covers 10 bases. The V segment lost 5 bases and the J segment 3 bases; nucleotides outside the gene matches: 4. This CDR3 is built from 14 residues. Germline V gene data show CDR1 as SGHKS and CDR2 as YYEKEE (reference sequence). This CDR3 reads CASSRTGGHTEAFF. DNA for the CDR3: TGTGCCAGCAGTCGGACAGGGGGGCACACTGAAGCTTTCTTT.

This clonotype has at least ten counts. This chain uses TRBV28 with TRBJ2-1; 7 nucleotides agree with TRBD1. After removal of 10 bases from V and 7 bases from J, the junction contained 7 bases not matched to a gene. Germline loops: CDR1 MDHEN, CDR2 SYDVKM. The CDR3 runs 12 residues. The CDR3 DNA is TGTGCCACATTCACAGGGGAGAATGAGCAGTTCTTC. Its protein is CATFTGENEQFF.

In this sample, this clonotype turned up many times. V and J are TRBV7-3 and TRBJ2-6; tentatively, D is TRBD1 or TRBD2 (6 bases each). The V end lost 4 bases, the J end lost 4 bases, and 14 bases lay between the germline ends. The CDR3 contains 16 residues. Germline V gene data show CDR1 as SGHTA and CDR2 as FQGTGA. CDR3 protein: CASSSPRGPGANVLTF. CDR3 nucleotide sequence: TGTGCCAGCAGCTCCCCCCGGGGGCCCGGGGCCAACGTCCTGACTTTC.

The chain carries TRBV20-1 and TRBJ2-7; no reliable D call. In germline, CDR1 is DFQATT, CDR2 SNEGSKA (reference sequence). This CDR3 spans 14 amino acids. V dropped 4 bases and J dropped 0 bases, with 13 bases sitting between them. DNA for the CDR3: TGCAGTGCTAATAGGCGGCCTTTCTCCTACGAGCAGTACTTC. As protein: CSANRRPFSYEQYF.

This clonotype was detected only a few times. The chain carries TRBV7-2 and TRBJ2-2; TRBD2 aligns across 10 bases. Germline CDR1 is SGHTA and CDR2 is FQGNSA. Trimming at V came to 5 bases and at J to 5 bases, leaving 5 bases not matched to a gene. The CDR3 runs 15 residues. CDR3 in amino acids: CASSALAGETGELFF. In DNA form, the CDR3 reads TGTGCCAGCAGCGCTCTAGCGGGGGAGACCGGGGAGCTGTTTTTT.

This clonotype was seen more than once but under ten times. The chain couples TRBV4-2 to TRBJ2-3, with D perhaps given as TRBD1 or TRBD2 (7 bases each). With 5 bases removed from V and 3 bases from J, the gap between germline ends came to 18 bases. The CDR3 has 16 residues. The germline CDR1 and CDR2 sequences are LGHNA and YNFKEQ. This CDR3 is CASSRVQGGDTDTQYF. CDR3 DNA sequence: TGTGCCAGCAGCAGGGTGCAGGGGGGGGATACAGATACGCAGTATTTT.

This clonotype was detected only a few times. The J gene is TRBJ2-1, the V gene TRBV7-3, with 8 bases identical to TRBD2. Losses at the gene ends were 1 base for V and 4 bases for J; bases not matched to a gene: 9. The CDR3 contains 17 residues. Looked up from germline, CDR1 is SGHTA and CDR2 is FQGTGA. The CDR3 coding sequence is TGTGCCAGCAGCTTAAATAGCCCGGGGACTAGTTACAATGAGCAGTTCTTC. Its protein is CASSLNSPGTSYNEQFF.

The chain carries TRBV28 and TRBJ1-2; 7 nucleotides match TRBD1. Germline assignment: CDR1 MDHEN and CDR2 SYDVKM. CDR3 length equals 16 residues. With 4 bases clipped from V and 2 bases from J, the junction kept 10 bases outside the gene matches. CDR3 DNA sequence: TGTGCCAGCAGTTCCACAGGGGATCAGAGAAACTATGGCTACACCTTC. It encodes CASSSTGDQRNYGYTF.

This clonotype was recorded many times. The J gene is TRBJ1-1, the V gene TRBV10-3, with D uncertain. The CDR3 is made up of 13 amino acids. Germline lookup yields CDR1 ENHRY and CDR2 SYGVKD. Trimming removed 9 bases at V and 6 bases at J, with 17 bases between. In DNA form, the CDR3 reads TGTGCCATAACCACGGAATACCACCCTGAAGCTTTCTTT. Translation: CAITTEYHPEAFF.

This clonotype came up a few times. The V and J genes are TRBV7-3 and TRBJ2-7; 14 nucleotides agree with TRBD2. Germline lookup yields CDR1 SGHTA and CDR2 FQGTGA. Trimming removed 5 bases from V and 4 bases from J; junction bases left unmatched: 13. The CDR3 length is 18 residues. The CDR3 DNA reads as TGTGCCAGCAGCCCTAGAAGGGGGACTAGCGGGAGAGGATACGAGCAGTACTTC. It encodes CASSPRRGTSGRGYEQYF.

The chain is built from TRBV27 and TRBJ2-3; the D gene is possibly TRBD1 (6 bases). The CDR3 runs 15 residues. Trimming pared 5 bases from V and 1 base from J, leaving 13 bases between. Germline assignment: CDR1 MNHEY and CDR2 SMNVEV (reference sequence). The CDR3 region has the DNA TGTGCCAGCAGTGGGGGCCACATGGGCACAGATACGCAGTATTTT. Translation gives CASSGGHMGTDTQYF.

V usage is TRBV3-1 and J usage is TRBJ2-7; no clear D. Germline V lookup: CDR1 LGHDT, CDR2 YNNKEL (reference sequence). The CDR3 totals 13 residues. V lost 4 bases and J 9 bases, leaving 16 bases between the germline ends. The CDR3 coding sequence is TGTGCCAGCAGCCCTGGATCCCCGTTCGGGCAGTACTTC. Protein: CASSPGSPFGQYF.

This sequence joins TRBV30 and TRBJ1-2; the D gene is possibly TRBD1 (6 bases). V lost 0 bases and J 4 bases, leaving 12 bases between the germline ends. The CDR3 has 14 amino acids. Germline V CDR1 and CDR2: GTSNPN, SVGIG (reference sequence). The CDR3 DNA follows: TGTGCCTGGAGTGTAGTACAGGGAAGCTATGGCTACACCTTC. Translation: CAWSVVQGSYGYTF.

This clonotype was seen a few times. At one boundary the junction diverges from the germline segment, which might be a read error. DNA for the CDR3: TGTGCTAGCAGCTCGTCCCCGGGCACTGAAGCTTTCTTT. This encodes CASSSSPGTEAFF. The chain combines TRBV7-7 with TRBJ1-1; D is unresolved. Germline V lookup: CDR1 SSHAT, CDR2 FNYEAQ (reference sequence). The CDR3 sequence is 13 residues long.

The rearrangement uses TRBV20-1 and TRBJ2-5; 9 nucleotides align to TRBD1. Per the germline V gene, CDR1 is DFQATT and CDR2 is SNEGSKA (reference sequence). The CDR3 is 13 amino acids. The V and J ends lost 3 bases and 3 bases, in that order; junction bases with no gene match: 2. CDR3 nucleotide sequence: TGCAGTGCTAGGACAGGGGGTGAAGAGACCCAGTACTTC. Protein product: CSARTGGEETQYF.

The V gene is TRBV5-4, the J gene TRBJ2-3; 7 bases match TRBD2. Germline values: CDR1 SGHNT, CDR2 YYREEE (reference sequence). Germline trimming cut 5 bases from V and 1 base from J; bases unmatched to any gene: 7. This CDR3 is 15 amino acids long. The CDR3 nucleotides read TGTGCCAGCAGTATTATGGGGGGGGGCACAGATACGCAGTATTTT. Its protein product is CASSIMGGGTDTQYF.

Only a few counts were recorded for this clonotype. The chain links TRBV20-1 to TRBJ2-3; 11 bases map to TRBD2. CDR1 and CDR2 (germline): DFQATT, SNEGSKA (reference sequence). With V trimmed by 0 bases and J by 6 bases, 8 bases remained unmatched. This CDR3 has 16 amino acids. CDR3 nucleotide sequence: TGCAGTGCTAGAGACCTTAGCGGGAGGGGGTTGGATACGCAGTATTTT. Protein: CSARDLSGRGLDTQYF.

This clonotype has just a few counts. The V gene is TRBV7-2, the J gene TRBJ2-3; D might be TRBD1 or TRBD2, each matching 5 bases. V lost 5 bases to trimming and J lost 2 bases, with 14 bases between them. Germline loops: CDR1 SGHTA, CDR2 FQGNSA. The CDR3 sequence is 15 residues long. The CDR3 region is CASSPTGLLTDTQYF. The CDR3 DNA follows: TGTGCCAGCAGCCCAACGGGGCTACTCACAGATACGCAGTATTTT.

In this sample, this clonotype turned up many times. This chain connects TRBV28 to TRBJ2-7, with a possible D match to TRBD1 (5 bases). The V gene lost 7 bases and the J gene lost 0 bases, with 10 bases spanning the gap. The CDR3 is made up of 13 amino acids. From germline, CDR1 is MDHEN and CDR2 SYDVKM. CDR3 residues: CASKRQSSYEQYF. The CDR3 DNA follows: TGTGCCAGCAAAAGACAGAGCTCCTACGAGCAGTACTTC.

In this sample, this clonotype turned up a few times. The CDR3 DNA reads as TGCAGTGCAACCGTGTCCCGAATCTACGAGCAGTACTTC. Translation: CSATVSRIYEQYF. The V and J genes are TRBV20-1 and TRBJ2-7; D is undetermined. Trimming left V 6 bases short and J 3 bases short, with 15 bases between. The V gene's germline CDR1 is DFQATT and CDR2 SNEGSKA (reference sequence). There are 13 residues in the CDR3.

This clonotype has a count of ten or more. The chain carries TRBV9 and TRBJ2-7; D unresolved. Trimming left V 0 bases short and J 3 bases short, with 7 bases between. The CDR3 runs to 13 residues. Germline V gene data show CDR1 as SGDLS and CDR2 as YYNGEE. In DNA form, the CDR3 reads TGTGCCAGCAGCGTAGGAGTTGGCTACGAGCAGTACTTC. It translates to CASSVGVGYEQYF.